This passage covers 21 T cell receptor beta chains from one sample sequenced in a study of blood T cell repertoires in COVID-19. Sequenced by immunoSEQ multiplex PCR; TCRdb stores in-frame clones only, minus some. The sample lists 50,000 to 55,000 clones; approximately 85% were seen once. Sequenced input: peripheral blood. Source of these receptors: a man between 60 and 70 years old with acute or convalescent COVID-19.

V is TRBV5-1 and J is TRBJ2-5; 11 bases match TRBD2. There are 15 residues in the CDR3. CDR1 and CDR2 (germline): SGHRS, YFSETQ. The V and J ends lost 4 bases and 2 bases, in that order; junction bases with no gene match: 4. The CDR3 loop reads CASSTGLAAQETQYF. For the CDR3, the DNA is TGCGCCAGCAGCACGGGACTAGCGGCACAAGAGACCCAGTACTTC.

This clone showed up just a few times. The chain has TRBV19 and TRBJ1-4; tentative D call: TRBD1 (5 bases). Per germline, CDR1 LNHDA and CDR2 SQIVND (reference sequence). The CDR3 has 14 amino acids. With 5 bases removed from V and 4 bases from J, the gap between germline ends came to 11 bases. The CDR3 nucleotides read TGTGCCAGTAGTTACAGGTTCAATAATGAAAAACTGTTTTTT. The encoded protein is CASSYRFNNEKLFF.

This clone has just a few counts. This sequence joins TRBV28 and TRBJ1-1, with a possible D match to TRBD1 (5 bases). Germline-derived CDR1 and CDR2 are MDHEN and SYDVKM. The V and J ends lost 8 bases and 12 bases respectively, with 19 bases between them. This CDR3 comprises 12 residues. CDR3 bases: TGTGCCAGCCACACCCAGGGCGTACGGACTTTCTTT. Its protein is CASHTQGVRTFF.

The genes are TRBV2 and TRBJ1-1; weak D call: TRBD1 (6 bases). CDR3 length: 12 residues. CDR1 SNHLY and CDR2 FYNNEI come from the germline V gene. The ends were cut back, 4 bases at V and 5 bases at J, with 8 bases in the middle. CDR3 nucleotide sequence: TGTGCCAGCAGTGCGACAGGTACTGAAGCTTTCTTT. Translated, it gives CASSATGTEAFF.

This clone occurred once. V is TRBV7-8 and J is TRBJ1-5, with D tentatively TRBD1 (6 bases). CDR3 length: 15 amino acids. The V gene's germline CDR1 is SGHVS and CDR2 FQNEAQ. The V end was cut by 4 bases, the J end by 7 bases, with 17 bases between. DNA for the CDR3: TGTGCCAGCAGCTATCTGTCGGTGGGGGCGCAGCCCCAGCATTTT. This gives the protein CASSYLSVGAQPQHF.

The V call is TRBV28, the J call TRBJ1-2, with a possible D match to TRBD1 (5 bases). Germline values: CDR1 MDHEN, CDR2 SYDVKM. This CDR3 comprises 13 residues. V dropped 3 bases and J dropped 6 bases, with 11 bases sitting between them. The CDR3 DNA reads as TGTGCCAGCAGTTTGGTGGGGCTGGATGGCTACACCTTC. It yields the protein CASSLVGLDGYTF.

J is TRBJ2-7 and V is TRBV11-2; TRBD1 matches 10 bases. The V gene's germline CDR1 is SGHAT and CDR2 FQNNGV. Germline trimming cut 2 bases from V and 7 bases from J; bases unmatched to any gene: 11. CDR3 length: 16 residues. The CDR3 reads CASSLRSGTGAPEQYF. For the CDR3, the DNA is TGTGCCAGCAGCTTACGATCCGGGACAGGGGCGCCGGAGCAGTACTTC.

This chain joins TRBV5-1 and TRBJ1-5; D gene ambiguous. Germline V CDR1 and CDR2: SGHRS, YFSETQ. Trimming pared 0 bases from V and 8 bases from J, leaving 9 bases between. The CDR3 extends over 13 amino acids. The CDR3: CASSLAPREPQHF. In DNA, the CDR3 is TGCGCCAGCAGCTTGGCCCCCCGGGAGCCCCAGCATTTT.

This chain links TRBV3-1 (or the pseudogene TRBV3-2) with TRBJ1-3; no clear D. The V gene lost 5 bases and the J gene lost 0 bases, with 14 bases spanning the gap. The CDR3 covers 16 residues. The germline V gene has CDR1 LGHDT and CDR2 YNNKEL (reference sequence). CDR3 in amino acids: CASSVLRELSGNTIYF. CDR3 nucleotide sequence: TGTGCCAGCAGCGTACTACGGGAACTCTCTGGAAACACCATATATTTT.

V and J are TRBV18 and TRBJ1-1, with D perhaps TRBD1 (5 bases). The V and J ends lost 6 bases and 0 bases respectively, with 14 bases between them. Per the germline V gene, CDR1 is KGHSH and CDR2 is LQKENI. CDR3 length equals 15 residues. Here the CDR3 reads CASSRGEVMNTEAFF. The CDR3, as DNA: TGTGCCAGCTCGCGGGGCGAAGTTATGAACACTGAAGCTTTCTTT.

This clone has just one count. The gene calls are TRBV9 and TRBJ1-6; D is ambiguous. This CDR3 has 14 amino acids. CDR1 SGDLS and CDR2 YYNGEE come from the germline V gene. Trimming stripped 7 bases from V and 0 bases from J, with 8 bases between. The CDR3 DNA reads TGTGCCAGCGGGGAGAGCTCCTATAATTCACCCCTCCACTTT. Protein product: CASGESSYNSPLHF.

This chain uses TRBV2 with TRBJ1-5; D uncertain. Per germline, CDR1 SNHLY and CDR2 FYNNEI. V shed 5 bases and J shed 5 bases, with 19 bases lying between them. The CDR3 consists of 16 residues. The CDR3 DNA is TGTGCCAGCAGTCCCTTTGGTCCCGGCGGGGATCAGCCCCAGCATTTT. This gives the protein CASSPFGPGGDQPQHF.

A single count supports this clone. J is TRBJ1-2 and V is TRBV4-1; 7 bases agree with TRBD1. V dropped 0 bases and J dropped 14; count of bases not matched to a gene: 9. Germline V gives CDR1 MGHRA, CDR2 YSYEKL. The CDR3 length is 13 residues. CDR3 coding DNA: TGCGCCAGCAGCCAAGATTGGGGGACAGCTAGAACCTTC. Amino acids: CASSQDWGTARTF.

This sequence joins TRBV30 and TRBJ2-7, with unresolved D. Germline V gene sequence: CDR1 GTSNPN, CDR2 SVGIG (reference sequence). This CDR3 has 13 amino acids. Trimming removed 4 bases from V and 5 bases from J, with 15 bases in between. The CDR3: CAWNTQLENEQYF. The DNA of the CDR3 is TGTGCCTGGAACACCCAGCTGGAGAACGAGCAGTACTTC.

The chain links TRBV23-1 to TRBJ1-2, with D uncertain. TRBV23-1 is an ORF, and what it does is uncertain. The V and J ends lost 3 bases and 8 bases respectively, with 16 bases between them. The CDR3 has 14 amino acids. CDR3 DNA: TGCGCCAGCAGTCACCCACACGAGGCGGGCGGCTACACCTTC. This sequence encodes CASSHPHEAGGYTF.

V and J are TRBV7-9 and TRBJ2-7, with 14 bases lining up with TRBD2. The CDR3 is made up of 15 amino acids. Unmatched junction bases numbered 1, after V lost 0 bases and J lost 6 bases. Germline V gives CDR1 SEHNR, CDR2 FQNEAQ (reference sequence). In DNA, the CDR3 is TGTGCCAGCAGCTTAGCGGGGACTAGCGGGAGCGAGCAGTACTTC. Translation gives CASSLAGTSGSEQYF.

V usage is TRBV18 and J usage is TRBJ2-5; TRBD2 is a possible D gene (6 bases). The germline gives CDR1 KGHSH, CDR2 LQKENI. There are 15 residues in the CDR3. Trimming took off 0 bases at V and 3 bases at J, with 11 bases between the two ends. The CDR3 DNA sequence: TGTGCCAGCTCACCACCGGGAATAGCGGAAGAGACCCAGTACTTC. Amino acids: CASSPPGIAEETQYF.

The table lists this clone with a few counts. The CDR3 DNA sequence: TGTGCCAGCTCACCAACGGGCACAGATACGCAGTATTTT. It yields the protein CASSPTGTDTQYF. The chain is built from TRBV18 and TRBJ2-3; D is uncertain. Looked up from germline, CDR1 is KGHSH and CDR2 is LQKENI. The CDR3 has 13 residues. Trimming removed 2 bases from V and 1 base from J, with 4 bases in between. Filled out from reference TRBV18 and TRBJ2-3, the complete variable domain reads NAGVMQNPRHLVRRRGQEARLRCSPMKGHSHVYWYRQLPEEGLKFMVYLQKENIIDESGMPKERFSAEFPKEGPSILRIQQVVRGDSAAYFCASSPTGTDTQYFGPGTRLTVL.

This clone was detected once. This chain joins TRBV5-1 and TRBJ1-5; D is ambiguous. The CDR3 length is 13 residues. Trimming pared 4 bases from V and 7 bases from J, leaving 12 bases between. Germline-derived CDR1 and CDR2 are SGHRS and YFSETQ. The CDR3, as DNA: TGCGCCAGCAGCCTGCCCTTGAGCCAGCCCCAGCATTTT. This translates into CASSLPLSQPQHF.

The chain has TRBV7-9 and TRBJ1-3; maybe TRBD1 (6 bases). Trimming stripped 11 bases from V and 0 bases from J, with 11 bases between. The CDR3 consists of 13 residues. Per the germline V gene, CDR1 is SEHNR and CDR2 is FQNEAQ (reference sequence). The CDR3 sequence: CACRQASGNTIYF. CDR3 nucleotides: TGTGCCTGTAGACAGGCCTCTGGAAACACCATATATTTT.

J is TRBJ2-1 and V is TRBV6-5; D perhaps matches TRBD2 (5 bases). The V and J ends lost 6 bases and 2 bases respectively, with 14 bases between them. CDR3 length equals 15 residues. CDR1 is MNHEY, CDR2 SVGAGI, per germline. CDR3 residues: CASRPLAGPYNEQFF. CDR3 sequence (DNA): TGTGCCAGCAGGCCCTTGGCGGGCCCCTACAATGAGCAGTTCTTC.